A selection of T cell receptor beta chains follows, all from one sample in a study of cytomegalovirus exposure and HLA in healthy donors. Libraries were prepared by immunoSEQ multiplex PCR; TCRdb keeps only in-frame clonotypes and omits some of them. Here the sample spans some 210,000 clones, 78% being singletons. The specimen was PBMCs. These receptors were taken from a male donor in good health and CMV-seronegative. Each CDR3 is given with its conserved first and last residue. A D gene is named only where the DNA matches it firmly. Clone sizes are given selectively: once, few, many, or a class where the clone is expanded.

D gene: TRBD1; clone size: .; J gene: TRBJ2-5; V gene: TRBV28; CDR3 DNA: TGTGCCAGCAGTTCGGGCCGGACAGGGGGCCAAGAGACCCAGTACTTC; CDR3 protein: CASSSGRTGGQETQYF
D gene: .; clone size: .; J gene: TRBJ2-7; V gene: TRBV2; CDR3 DNA: TGTGCCAGCAGTGATGCCGGGTTAGCCTACGAGCAGTACTTC; CDR3 protein: CASSDAGLAYEQYF
D gene: .; clone size: .; J gene: TRBJ2-1; V gene: TRBV13; CDR3 DNA: TGTGCCAGCAGCCCCATCTCCGGGGGAAATGAGCAGTTCTTC; CDR3 protein: CASSPISGGNEQFF
D gene: .; clone size: .; J gene: TRBJ2-1; V gene: TRBV6-5; CDR3 DNA: TGTGCCAGCAGAGGACTGTCTAGCTCCTACAATGAGCAGTTCTTC; CDR3 protein: CASRGLSSSYNEQFF
D gene: TRBD2; clone size: .; J gene: TRBJ2-3; V gene: TRBV7-9; CDR3 DNA: TGTGCCAGCAGCCCGGGGATAGCGGGAGACACAGATACGCAGTATTTT; CDR3 protein: CASSPGIAGDTDTQYF
D gene: TRBD1; clone size: .; J gene: TRBJ2-7; V gene: TRBV6-5; CDR3 DNA: TGTGCCAGCAGTTACTCGGGACAGGGGGGCTACGAGCAGTACTTC; CDR3 protein: CASSYSGQGGYEQYF
D gene: .; clone size: .; J gene: TRBJ2-4; V gene: TRBV19; CDR3 DNA: TGTGCCAGTACGGCCAAAAACATTCAGTACTTC; CDR3 protein: CASTAKNIQYF
D gene: .; clone size: few; J gene: TRBJ1-5; V gene: TRBV5-5; CDR3 DNA: TGTGCCAGCAGCCCCGAGGGGGGGGAGTTTCAGCCCCAGCATTTT; CDR3 protein: CASSPEGGEFQPQHF
D gene: .; clone size: few; J gene: TRBJ2-7; V gene: TRBV30; CDR3 DNA: TGTGCCTGGAGTGTACTTGGGGGGTCAGACGAGCAGTACTTC; CDR3 protein: CAWSVLGGSDEQYF
D gene: TRBD2; clone size: few; J gene: TRBJ2-7; V gene: TRBV5-6; CDR3 DNA: TGTGCCAGCAGCTTGGGACTAGCGGGAGTCCACGAGCAGTACTTC; CDR3 protein: CASSLGLAGVHEQYF
D gene: TRBD1; clone size: .; J gene: TRBJ2-1; V gene: TRBV30; CDR3 DNA: TGTGCCTGGGGGACAGGGCTCGAACTCAATGAGCAGTTCTTC; CDR3 protein: CAWGTGLELNEQFF
D gene: TRBD2; clone size: .; J gene: TRBJ2-1; V gene: TRBV25-1; CDR3 DNA: TGTGCCAGCAGTGAATGGACTAGCGGTTCCTACAATGAGCAGTTCTTC; CDR3 protein: CASSEWTSGSYNEQFF
D gene: .; clone size: few; J gene: TRBJ2-7; V gene: TRBV19; CDR3 DNA: TGTGCCAGTAGTCTTCGCCTAGAGCGCGAGCAGTACTTC; CDR3 protein: CASSLRLEREQYF
D gene: TRBD1; clone size: once; J gene: TRBJ1-1; V gene: TRBV19; CDR3 DNA: TGTGCCAGCCGAGACAGGGGCCAGACTGAAGCTTTCTTT; CDR3 protein: CASRDRGQTEAFF
D gene: TRBD1; clone size: .; J gene: TRBJ2-2; V gene: TRBV6-6; CDR3 DNA: TGTGCCAGCAGGGACAGGGTGACCGGGGAGCTGTTTTTT; CDR3 protein: CASRDRVTGELFF
D gene: .; clone size: .; J gene: TRBJ1-2; V gene: TRBV11-2; CDR3 DNA: TGTGCCAGCAGCTTAAGGTTGGCGGTGCGGGGTGGCTACACCTTC; CDR3 protein: CASSLRLAVRGGYTF
D gene: TRBD2; clone size: .; J gene: TRBJ2-3; V gene: TRBV5-6; CDR3 DNA: TGTGCCAGCAGCTTGCGACTAGCGGCTAGCACAGATACGCAGTATTTT; CDR3 protein: CASSLRLAASTDTQYF
D gene: .; clone size: .; J gene: TRBJ2-1; V gene: TRBV15; CDR3 DNA: TGTGCCACCAGCCCTCGGCGGGAAGGTTACAATGAGCAGTTCTTC; CDR3 protein: CATSPRREGYNEQFF
D gene: TRBD1; clone size: .; J gene: TRBJ2-7; V gene: TRBV28; CDR3 DNA: TGTGCCAGCAGTTCTAGGCCATTGCAGGGGGCCCACGAGCAGTACTTC; CDR3 protein: CASSSRPLQGAHEQYF
D gene: .; clone size: few; J gene: TRBJ2-6; V gene: TRBV5-1; CDR3 DNA: TGCGCCAGCAGCCGCGTACAGGGAGGGGGGGCCAACGTCCTGACTTTC; CDR3 protein: CASSRVQGGGANVLTF
D gene: .; clone size: .; J gene: TRBJ1-2; V gene: TRBV7-8; CDR3 DNA: TGTGCCAGCAGCTTAGGAGCGGGACATCCAACCCATGGCTACACCTTC; CDR3 protein: CASSLGAGHPTHGYTF
D gene: .; clone size: .; J gene: TRBJ2-3; V gene: TRBV7-6; CDR3 DNA: TGTGCCAGCAGCTACAACACAGAAAGCACAGATACGCAGTATTTT; CDR3 protein: CASSYNTESTDTQYF
D gene: .; clone size: .; J gene: TRBJ2-7; V gene: TRBV28; CDR3 DNA: TGTGCCAGCAGTTTATGGACCGACGGGGAGCAGTACTTC; CDR3 protein: CASSLWTDGEQYF
D gene: TRBD1; clone size: .; J gene: TRBJ2-5; V gene: TRBV6-5; CDR3 DNA: TGTGCCAGCACGGGACAGGGGAAAGAGACCCAGTACTTC; CDR3 protein: CASTGQGKETQYF
D gene: TRBD2; clone size: once; J gene: TRBJ2-7; V gene: TRBV28; CDR3 DNA: TGTGCCAGCAGCTCCTCGGGACTAGCGGAATACGAGCAGTACTTC; CDR3 protein: CASSSSGLAEYEQYF
D gene: .; clone size: .; J gene: TRBJ2-7; V gene: TRBV5-1; CDR3 DNA: TGCGCCAGCAGCTTTCGAGGGTCCGAGCAGTACTTC; CDR3 protein: CASSFRGSEQYF
D gene: .; clone size: few; J gene: TRBJ1-3; V gene: TRBV6-5; CDR3 DNA: TGTGCCAGCAGTTACCAGGGGACAACTGGAAACACCATATATTTT; CDR3 protein: CASSYQGTTGNTIYF
D gene: TRBD1; clone size: .; J gene: TRBJ2-2; V gene: TRBV7-6; CDR3 DNA: TGTGCCAGCAGCGTCACAGGGGCAGACACCGGGGAGCTGTTTTTT; CDR3 protein: CASSVTGADTGELFF
D gene: TRBD1; clone size: .; J gene: TRBJ1-1; V gene: TRBV7-8; CDR3 DNA: TGTGCCAGCAGCTTACGACAGGGGGCAAGGACTGAAGCTTTCTTT; CDR3 protein: CASSLRQGARTEAFF
D gene: TRBD2; clone size: few; J gene: TRBJ2-1; V gene: TRBV6-5; CDR3 DNA: TGTGCCAGCAGTTACGGGCTAGCGGGATCCTACAATGAGCAGTTCTTC; CDR3 protein: CASSYGLAGSYNEQFF
D gene: .; clone size: .; J gene: TRBJ1-5; V gene: TRBV2; CDR3 DNA: TGTGCCAGCAGTGACGATAGCAGGGGTTTTTATCAGCCCCAGCATTTT; CDR3 protein: CASSDDSRGFYQPQHF
D gene: .; clone size: .; J gene: TRBJ1-2; V gene: TRBV30; CDR3 DNA: TGTGCCTGGAGTGTCTCTTATGGCTACACCTTC; CDR3 protein: CAWSVSYGYTF
D gene: TRBD1; clone size: .; J gene: TRBJ2-4; V gene: TRBV5-4; CDR3 DNA: TGTGCCAGCAGCCTCTCCGGGACAGGGGTATTGGAGGCCAAAAACATTCAGTACTTC; CDR3 protein: CASSLSGTGVLEAKNIQYF
D gene: .; clone size: .; J gene: TRBJ2-1; V gene: TRBV5-1; CDR3 DNA: TGCGCCAGCAGCTTGGACAGGTCTGTGGATGAGCAGTTCTTC; CDR3 protein: CASSLDRSVDEQFF